Listed below are T cell receptor beta chains from one sample, sequenced in a study of regulatory T cells in long-lasting Graves disease. MiXCR was run by TCRdb on the multiplex PCR reads, yielding one entry per CDR3 protein. Of over 350,000 distinct CDR3 sequences in the sample, 15% were seen once. This sample was also put to use in a study of T cells in Graves' hyperthyroidism and ophthalmopathy.

The specimen comprised peripheral blood mononuclear cells (PBMCs), sampled at new diagnosis, from a patient treated with antithyroid drugs. These TCRs come from a woman aged 40 to 50 with Graves disease. Both conserved end residues are part of each CDR3. Fields, in order: clone size, D gene, J gene, V gene, CDR3 protein, CDR3 DNA. The D gene is left open where the match is weak. Clone size, where shown, is once, few, many, or a class for clones that have expanded.

few | . | TRBJ2-1 | TRBV10-1 | CASSESGTPNSNEQFF | TGCGCCAGCAGTGAGTCGGGGACTCCTAACTCCAATGAGCAGTTCTTC
many | . | TRBJ2-3 | TRBV28 | CASSQGLGVRAQYF | TGTGCCAGCAGTCAGGGCCTGGGGGTGAGGGCGCAGTATTTT
. | TRBD1 | TRBJ1-5 | TRBV6-2/TRBV6-3 | CASKGQANQPQHF | TGTGCCAGCAAGGGACAGGCTAATCAGCCCCAGCATTTT
many | TRBD1 | TRBJ2-5 | TRBV19 | CASAGTGGSETQYF | TGTGCCAGTGCTGGGACAGGAGGTTCAGAGACCCAGTACTTC
many | TRBD2 | TRBJ2-1 | TRBV10-2 | CASSESNGRFYNEQFF | TGCGCCAGCAGTGAGTCAAACGGGAGGTTCTACAATGAGCAGTTCTTC
many | . | TRBJ2-1 | TRBV18 | CASSPPGGPYNEQFF | TGTGCCAGCTCACCACCAGGGGGTCCCTACAATGAGCAGTTCTTC
. | . | TRBJ2-2 | TRBV20-1 | CSARGLAGELFF | TGCAGTGCTAGGGGGCTAGCTGGGGAGCTGTTTTTT
many | TRBD2 | TRBJ2-3 | TRBV27 | CASNPPGLAGGDTQYF | TGTGCCAGCAACCCGCCGGGTCTAGCGGGAGGGGATACGCAGTATTTT
. | TRBD2 | TRBJ2-2 | TRBV5-1 | CASSLFGGRTPGELFF | TGCGCCAGCAGCTTGTTCGGCGGGAGGACACCCGGGGAGCTGTTTTTT
many | . | TRBJ2-5 | TRBV12-3/TRBV12-4 | CASSFGASAQETQYF | TGTGCCAGCAGTTTCGGGGCCAGCGCCCAAGAGACCCAGTACTTC
many | TRBD2 | TRBJ2-3 | TRBV2 | CASSGPASGMGDTQYF | TGTGCCAGCAGCGGCCCCGCTAGCGGGATGGGAGATACGCAGTATTTT
many | TRBD2 | TRBJ2-7 | TRBV12-3/TRBV12-4 | CASSLWLRTSEHYEQYF | TGTGCCAGCAGTTTGTGGTTGAGGACTAGTGAGCACTACGAGCAGTACTTC
many | TRBD1 | TRBJ2-7 | TRBV11-3 | CASSLEDRVYEQYF | TGTGCCAGCAGCTTGGAAGACAGGGTGTACGAGCAGTACTTC
many | TRBD1 | TRBJ2-7 | TRBV6-2/TRBV6-3 | CASSSPGQGDEQYF | TGTGCCAGCAGTTCCCCGGGACAGGGCGACGAGCAGTACTTC
many | TRBD2 | TRBJ2-5 | TRBV25-1 | CATEGGGRAVETQYF | TGTGCCACTGAGGGCGGCGGGAGGGCCGTGGAGACCCAGTACTTC
many | . | TRBJ2-1 | TRBV12-3/TRBV12-4 | CASSMGGGLSGQFF | TGTGCCAGCAGCATGGGGGGTGGGTTGAGTGGGCAGTTCTTC
once | . | TRBJ1-4 | TRBV2 | CASIGTDLEKLFF | TGTGCCAGCATAGGGACGGATCTTGAAAAACTGTTTTTT
many | . | TRBJ2-5 | TRBV5-4 | CASSIGGGGETQYF | TGTGCCAGCAGCATAGGTGGGGGTGGGGAGACCCAGTACTTC
many | . | TRBJ2-1 | TRBV27 | CASRMGTSYNEQFF | TGTGCCAGCCGAATGGGGACTTCCTACAATGAGCAGTTCTTC
many | . | TRBJ2-5 | TRBV6-2/TRBV6-3 | CASRDLELRETQYF | TGTGCCAGCAGGGACTTGGAGTTAAGGGAGACCCAGTACTTC
many | . | TRBJ1-4 | TRBV29-1 | CSVSGQSGKLFF | TGCAGCGTTTCCGGACAGTCCGGAAAACTGTTTTTT
many | TRBD1 | TRBJ2-1 | TRBV11-3 | CASSLDLGQGTYNEQFF | TGTGCCAGCAGCTTAGATCTCGGACAGGGAACATACAATGAGCAGTTCTTC
few | . | TRBJ2-5 | TRBV20-1 | CSAREEGTTVSQYF | TGCAGTGCTAGAGAGGAGGGGACGACAGTGTCCCAGTACTTC
. | . | TRBJ1-2 | TRBV3-1 | CASSHLPGANGYTF | TGTGCCAGCAGCCATCTCCCAGGGGCGAATGGCTACACCTTC
few | TRBD2 | TRBJ2-7 | TRBV6-1 | CASRKTSGPNYEQYF | TGTGCCAGCAGAAAGACTAGCGGCCCTAACTACGAGCAGTACTTC
few | . | TRBJ2-3 | TRBV5-1 | CASRPSTDTQYF | TGCGCCAGCAGACCGAGCACAGATACGCAGTATTTT
few | TRBD2 | TRBJ2-3 | TRBV3-1 | CASSTLAGATDTQYF | TGTGCCAGCAGTACCTTAGCGGGAGCCACAGATACGCAGTATTTT
. | TRBD1 | TRBJ2-3 | TRBV9 | CASSPTGQDTQYF | TGTGCCAGCAGCCCGACAGGGCAAGATACGCAGTATTTT
few | TRBD2 | TRBJ2-1 | TRBV7-2 | CASSPGLAVYNGQFF | TGTGCCAGCAGCCCGGGACTAGCGGTATACAATGGGCAGTTCTTC
many | TRBD2 | TRBJ2-7 | TRBV7-8 | CASSNPGGIGRTSSYEQYF | TGTGCCAGCAGCAATCCCGGGGGTATCGGCAGGACTAGTTCCTACGAGCAGTACTTC
few | TRBD1 | TRBJ2-1 | TRBV5-4 | CASSLGGTASNEQFF | TGTGCCAGCAGCTTGGGGGGGACAGCAAGCAATGAGCAGTTCTTC
many | TRBD2 | TRBJ2-1 | TRBV25-1 | CASSAREFWNEQFF | TGTGCCAGCAGTGCGCGGGAGTTCTGGAATGAGCAGTTCTTC
many | . | TRBJ1-2 | TRBV5-1 | CASSLAAGAYGYTF | TGCGCCAGCAGCTTGGCGGCGGGCGCCTATGGCTACACCTTC
. | . | TRBJ2-1 | TRBV2 | CASRQPNYNEQFF | TGTGCCAGCAGACAACCTAACTACAATGAGCAGTTCTTC
many | TRBD2 | TRBJ2-3 | TRBV2 | CASISTSGLTDTQYF | TGTGCCAGCATTTCGACTAGCGGGCTCACAGATACGCAGTATTTT
. | TRBD1 | TRBJ1-1 | TRBV11-2 | CASSYLTGRDTEAFF | TGTGCCAGCAGCTATTTGACAGGGAGGGATACTGAAGCTTTCTTT
many | . | TRBJ2-3 | TRBV11-3 | CASSFSTDTQYF | TGTGCCAGCAGCTTTTCCACAGATACGCAGTATTTT
. | TRBD1 | TRBJ1-1 | TRBV5-1 | CASSSGTGAREEAFF | TGCGCCAGCAGCTCGGGGACAGGAGCGAGGGAAGAAGCTTTCTTT
many | TRBD2 | TRBJ2-1 | TRBV12-3/TRBV12-4 | CASSRGLAVDYNEQFF | TGTGCCAGCAGTAGGGGACTAGCGGTCGATTACAATGAGCAGTTCTTC
. | TRBD2 | TRBJ2-1 | TRBV19 | CASKAVRGLAGGRSYNEQFF | TGTGCCAGTAAGGCGGTCAGGGGACTAGCGGGAGGACGCTCCTACAATGAGCAGTTCTTC
many | . | TRBJ2-7 | TRBV11-2 | CASSLDVRGGSYEQYF | TGTGCCAGCAGCTTAGATGTCAGGGGGGGATCCTACGAGCAGTACTTC
. | . | TRBJ2-7 | TRBV27 | CASILPEGRPPRYEQYF | TGTGCCAGCATACTCCCGGAGGGACGGCCACCCAGATACGAGCAGTACTTC
many | TRBD1 | TRBJ1-4 | TRBV12-5 | CASGLGRPGQEGKLFF | TGTGCTAGTGGTTTGGGGCGACCTGGACAGGAGGGAAAACTGTTTTTT
many | . | TRBJ2-5 | TRBV19 | CASSIQGLQETQYF | TGTGCCAGTAGTATACAAGGGCTCCAAGAGACCCAGTACTTC
. | . | TRBJ2-1 | TRBV2 | CASSDGPYNEQFF | TGTGCCAGCAGTGATGGACCTTACAATGAGCAGTTCTTC
. | . | TRBJ1-1 | TRBV29-1 | CSVEVRVDTEAFF | TGCAGCGTTGAGGTTCGAGTAGACACTGAAGCTTTCTTT
many | . | TRBJ2-7 | TRBV5-1 | CASSLAPDTTYEQYF | TGCGCCAGCAGCTTGGCCCCGGACACTACCTACGAGCAGTACTTC
few | . | TRBJ1-2 | TRBV6-2/TRBV6-3 | CASSRLGRGSYGYTF | TGTGCCAGCAGTCGCCTTGGACGGGGCTCCTATGGCTACACCTTC
many | . | TRBJ1-1 | TRBV7-2 | CASSLAWTANTEAFF | TGTGCCAGCAGCTTAGCGTGGACGGCGAACACTGAAGCTTTCTTT
. | TRBD1 | TRBJ2-7 | TRBV7-2 | CASSLGPEDRRSYEQYF | TGTGCCAGCAGCTTAGGACCTGAGGACAGGAGGTCCTACGAGCAGTACTTC
many | . | TRBJ1-1 | TRBV13 | CASSLGPRLNTEAFF | TGTGCCAGCAGCTTAGGCCCCCGTCTGAACACTGAAGCTTTCTTT
many | . | TRBJ2-7 | TRBV12-5 | CASGLQGYEQYF | TGTGCTAGTGGTTTGCAGGGTTACGAGCAGTACTTC
many | TRBD2 | TRBJ2-3 | TRBV20-1 | CSASRPGGWTDTQYF | TGCAGTGCTAGTAGACCGGGAGGTTGGACAGATACGCAGTATTTT
many | TRBD2 | TRBJ2-1 | TRBV5-1 | CASSLVAGGRAWNEQFF | TGCGCCAGCAGCTTGGTGGCGGGCGGGAGGGCCTGGAATGAGCAGTTCTTC
many | . | TRBJ2-5 | TRBV30 | CAWSELPRASRRQETQYF | TGTGCCTGGAGTGAACTACCGAGAGCGTCGCGGCGCCAAGAGACCCAGTACTTC